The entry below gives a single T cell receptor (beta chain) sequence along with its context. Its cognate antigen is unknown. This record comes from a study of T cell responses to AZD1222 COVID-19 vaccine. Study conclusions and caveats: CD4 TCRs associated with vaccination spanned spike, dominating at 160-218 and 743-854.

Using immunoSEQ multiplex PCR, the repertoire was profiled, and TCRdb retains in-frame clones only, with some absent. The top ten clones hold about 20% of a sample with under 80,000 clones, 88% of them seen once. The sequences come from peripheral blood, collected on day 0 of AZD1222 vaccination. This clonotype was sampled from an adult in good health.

The chain's CDR3 is CASSPAGTPGGNEQFF. CDR3 coding DNA: TGCGCCAGCAGCCCAGCGGGGACCCCAGGTGGGAATGAGCAGTTCTTC. The V gene is TRBV5-1, the J gene TRBJ2-1, with 7 bases that match TRBD2. This CDR3 has 16 residues. Germline CDR1 is SGHRS and CDR2 is YFSETQ. With 4 bases clipped from V and 7 bases from J, the junction kept 14 bases outside the gene matches.